This TCR beta chain was observed in a study of T-cell memory formation after mild COVID-19. The wider study: Largely, TCR clusters stayed within a single donor.

Study results and caveats: Contracting clones, day 15 to 85, had balanced CD4/CD8, and later expanders favored CD4+. CD4+ contracting clones lay mainly in CM and EM, CD8+ ones in EMRA. Prior to infection, memory already included some responding clones, suggesting cross-reactive memory joined.

As regards this clonotype: Its matching antigen is unknown.

In germline, CDR1 is KGHSY, CDR2 FQNENV. The J segment lost 4 bases and the V segment lost 4 bases, leaving 8 bases of the junction unmatched. The CDR3 length is 16 residues. TCRdb fed the 5' RACE reads into MiXCR, producing one record per CDR3 protein. The sample yields approximately 300,000 distinct CDR3 sequences, approximately 15% seen once. The source material was PBMCs or a T cell subset sorted from them (not recorded which). This TCR came from a young man who had mild COVID-19 (a few samples of this study predate the infection). Cell type and time point are not known. The chain recombines TRBV16 with TRBJ2-1; 9 nucleotides align to TRBD1. CDR3 bases: TGTGCCAGCAGCCGAAACAGGGGGCGAATTTACAATGAGCAGTTCTTC. This gives the protein CASSRNRGRIYNEQFF.